These 21 T cell receptor beta chains came from one sample sequenced in a study of T-cell reconstitution after alpha-beta-depleted transplantation in children. The library targeted TCRbeta and was prepared with unique molecular identifiers. TCRdb itself ran the PCR reads through MiXCR, one entry per CDR3 protein. The table includes tens of thousands of distinct CDR3 sequences, roughly 4.9% detected once. The sequenced sample was PBMCs, mostly from graft donor cells, obtained 180 days after TCRalphabeta/CD19-depleted stem cell transplant. Receptors originate from a boy less than two years old who had a stem cell transplant for acute myeloid leukemia, so the T cells may come from the graft donor.

This clonotype showed up many times. The chain combines TRBV7-9 with TRBJ2-3; 12 bases map to TRBD2. The V gene's germline CDR1 is SEHNR and CDR2 FQNEAQ (reference sequence). J was trimmed by 3 bases and V by 3 bases; bases with no gene match: 7. The CDR3 extends over 17 amino acids. The CDR3 sequence: CASSFGLAGGSTDTQYF. CDR3 coding DNA: TGTGCCAGCAGCTTCGGGCTAGCGGGGGGGTCGACAGATACGCAGTATTTT.

The chain uses TRBV6-5 and TRBJ1-2; tentative D call: TRBD1 (6 bases). V lost 0 bases, J lost 0 bases, and 17 bases lay in between. Germline V CDR1 and CDR2: MNHEY, SVGAGI. The CDR3 sequence is 18 residues long. Here the CDR3 DNA reads TGTGCCAGCAGTTACTCGTACAGGGCGGGCCACTCTAACTATGGCTACACCTTC. Its translation is CASSYSYRAGHSNYGYTF.

This chain joins TRBV19 and TRBJ1-5; D is undetermined. V was cut by 10 bases and J by 2 bases, with 12 bases left in between. CDR3 length: 13 residues. Per germline, CDR1 LNHDA and CDR2 SQIVND (reference sequence). The CDR3 reads CAIGSRGNQPQHF. The CDR3 DNA sequence: TGTGCCATCGGAAGTAGAGGCAATCAGCCCCAGCATTTT.

This clonotype was found many times. The chain couples TRBV5-6 to TRBJ1-2, with unresolved D. The ends were cut back, 4 bases at V and 5 bases at J, with 12 bases in the middle. CDR1 is SGHDT and CDR2 is YYEEEE in the germline V gene. The CDR3 consists of 13 residues. The CDR3 nucleotides are TGTGCCAGCAGCCACCTTGGAGGGTATGGCTACACCTTC. It codes for CASSHLGGYGYTF.

In this sample, this clonotype turned up many times. The chain uses TRBV15 and TRBJ1-4; unclear D gene. CDR3 length: 13 residues. Germline lookup yields CDR1 LNHNV and CDR2 YYDKDF (reference sequence). Between the trimmed V and J ends, which lost 6 bases and 4 bases, there was a span of 9 bases. The CDR3 nucleotides read TGTGCCACCAGTCCTGGCGTTAATGAAAAACTGTTTTTT. Its translation is CATSPGVNEKLFF.

This clonotype was recorded at least ten times. The V call is TRBV29-1, the J call TRBJ1-2, with TRBD1 matching 8 bases. V trimming: 7 bases; J trimming: 3 bases; junction bases outside the gene matches: 4. CDR1 is SQVTM and CDR2 is ANQGSEA in the germline V gene. The CDR3 has 12 amino acids. The CDR3 loop reads CSANRGDYGYTF. The DNA for the CDR3 is TGCAGCGCAAACAGGGGGGACTATGGCTACACCTTC.

This clonotype has at least ten counts. The J gene is TRBJ2-5, the V gene TRBV7-9; 8 nucleotides line up with TRBD2. The CDR3 is 16 amino acids. Germline-derived CDR1 and CDR2 are SEHNR and FQNEAQ (reference sequence). The junction had 12 bases not matched to a gene; V was cut back by 8 bases and J by 1 base. The CDR3 here is CASGTRSHLIQETQYF. DNA of the CDR3: TGTGCCAGCGGGACTAGAAGCCACCTCATCCAAGAGACCCAGTACTTC.

This clonotype was seen repeatedly, ten times or more. The CDR3 sequence is CASSPLRDSFFSGANVLTF. The CDR3, as DNA: TGTGCCAGCAGCCCCCTCCGGGACAGTTTCTTCTCTGGGGCCAACGTCCTGACTTTC. The chain links TRBV7-2 to TRBJ2-6; 7 bases align to TRBD1. V lost 5 bases, J lost 0 bases, and 13 bases stayed unmatched. The CDR3 consists of 19 residues. Germline lookup yields CDR1 SGHTA and CDR2 FQGNSA.

This clonotype was counted many times. The CDR3 loop is CASPPSGDSTDTQYF. As DNA, the CDR3 is TGTGCCAGCCCCCCCAGCGGGGATAGCACAGATACGCAGTATTTT. The chain employs TRBV6-1 and TRBJ2-3; 7 bases line up with TRBD2. The CDR3 loop spans 15 amino acids. CDR1 MNHNS and CDR2 SASEGT come from the germline V gene. The V gene end was trimmed by 8 bases and the J gene end by 0 bases; junction bases not matched to a gene: 8.

This clonotype was observed many times. The rearrangement joins TRBV7-2 to TRBJ1-2; D not certain. The CDR3 is 13 amino acids. Germline values: CDR1 SGHTA, CDR2 FQGNSA. Trimming removed 6 bases from V and 5 bases from J, with 13 bases in between. CDR3 sequence (DNA): TGTGCCAGCAGTCCTGACATTGGGTATGGCTACACCTTC. Its protein is CASSPDIGYGYTF.

This clonotype has a count of ten or more. The chain recombines TRBV6-1 with TRBJ2-4; D uncertain. Between the trimmed V and J ends, which lost 5 bases and 8 bases, there was a span of 10 bases. The CDR3 loop spans 12 amino acids. CDR1 and CDR2 from the germline V gene are MNHNS and SASEGT. The CDR3 reads CASSSGSHIQYF. Written as DNA, the CDR3 is TGTGCCAGCAGTTCAGGAAGCCACATTCAGTACTTC.

This clonotype was recorded at least ten times. V gene TRBV12-3 or TRBV12-4 combines with J gene TRBJ2-3; 8 nucleotides align to TRBD2. CDR3 size: 16 residues. J lost 0 bases, V lost 6 bases, and 8 bases had no gene match. The CDR3 sequence is CASRRGASQSTDTQYF. The DNA for the CDR3 is TGTGCCAGCAGGCGGGGGGCGTCCCAAAGCACAGATACGCAGTATTTT.

In its sample, this clonotype was seen many times. J is TRBJ2-1 and V is TRBV24-1; D is perhaps TRBD2 (6 bases). The germline gives CDR1 KGHDR, CDR2 SFDVKD. CDR3 size: 17 residues. With 5 bases removed from V and 10 bases from J, the gap between germline ends came to 26 bases. The chain's CDR3 is CATSARRSSAASSEQFF. In DNA form, the CDR3 reads TGTGCCACCAGTGCCCGTCGCTCTAGCGCCGCCTCGTCGGAGCAGTTCTTC.

This clonotype was observed at least ten times. The chain joins TRBV7-6 to TRBJ1-5; D gene unclear. The CDR3 is 16 amino acids. The V gene lost 5 bases and the J gene lost 1 base, with 15 bases spanning the gap. The germline V gene encodes CDR1 SGHVS and CDR2 FNYEAQ. CDR3 DNA: TGTGCCAGCAGCCCTCTAGGACGGTTAAGCAATCAGCCCCAGCATTTT. Protein product: CASSPLGRLSNQPQHF.

This clonotype occurred a few times. The chain carries TRBV11-2 and TRBJ2-4; D is possibly TRBD1 (5 bases). CDR1 is SGHAT, CDR2 FQNNGV, per germline. V lost 0 bases, J lost 0 bases, and 18 bases lay in between. This CDR3 has 19 residues. DNA for the CDR3: TGTGCCAGCAGCTTAGATCGACAGTTTTTCTCTCTAGCCAAAAACATTCAGTACTTC. This sequence encodes CASSLDRQFFSLAKNIQYF.

This clonotype was observed at least ten times. The rearrangement links TRBV20-1 to TRBJ1-6, with 10 bases that match TRBD1. This CDR3 comprises 14 residues. CDR1 is DFQATT and CDR2 is SNEGSKA in the germline V gene (reference sequence). The V segment lost 5 bases and the J segment 6 bases; nucleotides outside the gene matches: 4. This chain's CDR3 is CSASWTGGNSPLHF. The CDR3 region has the DNA TGCAGTGCTTCTTGGACAGGGGGTAATTCACCCCTCCACTTT.

This clonotype was recorded at least ten times. Here the CDR3 reads CSARAPGTPNTEAFF. CDR3 nucleotide sequence: TGCAGTGCTAGAGCCCCCGGGACACCGAACACTGAAGCTTTCTTT. The genes are TRBV20-1 and TRBJ1-1, with a possible D match to TRBD1 (6 bases). The germline V and J ends were trimmed by 1 base and 1 base, with 13 bases remaining between them. This CDR3 comprises 15 residues. Germline CDR1 reads DFQATT; CDR2 reads SNEGSKA (reference sequence).

Ten or more counts support this clonotype. The rearrangement joins TRBV7-9 to TRBJ1-4; 8 bases match TRBD1. The CDR3 has 15 residues. The V gene's germline CDR1 is SEHNR and CDR2 FQNEAQ (reference sequence). V was clipped by 6 bases and J by 7 bases; unmatched bases: 10. DNA of the CDR3: TGTGCCAGCAGACCGGACAGGGCGACGGGTGAAAAACTGTTTTTT. Translating gives CASRPDRATGEKLFF.

This clonotype was observed at least ten times. The chain uses TRBV20-1 and TRBJ2-4; 7 bases match TRBD1. Trimming cost V 7 bases and J 0 bases; bases outside gene matches: 18. The CDR3 extends over 18 amino acids. The germline gives CDR1 DFQATT, CDR2 SNEGSKA (reference sequence). This chain's CDR3 is CSVPVLYRGKLAKNIQYF. The CDR3 bases are TGCAGTGTCCCTGTCCTCTACAGGGGAAAGCTAGCCAAAAACATTCAGTACTTC.

This clonotype showed up many times. The V call is TRBV19, the J call TRBJ2-1; D unclear. Germline assignment: CDR1 LNHDA and CDR2 SQIVND (reference sequence). V was cut by 6 bases and J by 15 bases, with 18 bases left in between. This CDR3 contains 12 residues. The CDR3: CASSPAREKRFF. The CDR3 DNA reads TGTGCCAGTAGCCCTGCGAGAGAGAAGCGGTTCTTC.

This clonotype was counted at least ten times. The V call is TRBV28, the J call TRBJ1-3; possible D gene TRBD1, 5 bases. The CDR3 loop spans 14 amino acids. Trimming took 5 bases from V and 2 from J, leaving 10 bases between them. CDR1 is MDHEN and CDR2 is SYDVKM in the germline V gene. The CDR3 nucleotides read TGTGCCAGCAGTCTGGGAGGGGCTGGAAACACCATATATTTT. It encodes CASSLGGAGNTIYF.